The rows below give T cell receptor beta chains drawn from one sample of a study of blood T cell repertoires in COVID-19. Produced via immunoSEQ multiplex PCR; TCRdb's table is partial and in-frame only. The profile shows more than 200,000 clones, approximately 87% of them singletons. The source material was peripheral blood. The receptors were sampled from a woman aged 50 to 60 with acute or convalescent COVID-19. Each CDR3 is given with its conserved first and last residue. The D gene is left open where the match is weak. Size is omitted from some rows. Given values are once, few, many or a class for expanded clones.

D: -
length: 15
V: TRBV11-3
size: -
J: TRBJ2-1
DNA: TGTGCCAGCAGCTTACAGCGGGTGTCCTACAATGAGCAGTTCTTC
CDR3: CASSLQRVSYNEQFF

D: -
length: 24
V: TRBV3-1/TRBV3-2
size: -
J: TRBJ1-5
DNA: TGTGCCAGCAGCCAAGTGGGGGGGCAGGGATCCTTGCAATGTGGTGTTAAAGACAATCAGCCCCAGCATTTT
CDR3: CASSQVGGQGSLQCGVKDNQPQHF

D: -
length: 13
V: TRBV29-1
size: -
J: TRBJ2-1
DNA: TGCAGCGTTGTTGACCGGGTGGGTAATGAGCAGTTCTTC
CDR3: CSVVDRVGNEQFF

D: -
length: 13
V: TRBV9
size: -
J: TRBJ2-7
DNA: TGTGCCAGCAGCGTAGTGTCAGGTGGTGAGCAGTACTTC
CDR3: CASSVVSGGEQYF

D: TRBD2
length: 17
V: TRBV12-5
size: -
J: TRBJ2-5
DNA: TGTGCTAGTGGTTTGGTGAGGGGACTAGCGGGGTCGGAGACCCAGTACTTC
CDR3: CASGLVRGLAGSETQYF

D: -
length: 13
V: TRBV7-2
size: -
J: TRBJ2-1
DNA: TGTGCCAGCAGCTCCGGGAGTCGGAGTGAGCAGTTCTTC
CDR3: CASSSGSRSEQFF

D: TRBD1
length: 16
V: TRBV6-5
size: -
J: TRBJ2-7
DNA: TGTGCCAGCAGTTACGCCGGACAGGGGACCTCCTACGAGCAGTACTTC
CDR3: CASSYAGQGTSYEQYF

D: TRBD2
length: 18
V: TRBV9
size: few
J: TRBJ2-5
DNA: TGTGCCAGCAGCGCCGACTGGAGAACTAGCGGGAGTAAAGAGACCCAGTACTTC
CDR3: CASSADWRTSGSKETQYF

D: TRBD1
length: 16
V: TRBV9
size: -
J: TRBJ1-4
DNA: TGTGCCAGCAGCGTAGGAGGGACAGGGATAAATGAAAAACTGTTTTTT
CDR3: CASSVGGTGINEKLFF

D: -
length: 15
V: TRBV5-1
size: -
J: TRBJ2-3
DNA: TGCGCCAGCAGCCCGCGACAGGTTAGCACAGATACGCAGTATTTT
CDR3: CASSPRQVSTDTQYF

D: TRBD2
length: 16
V: TRBV5-4
size: few
J: TRBJ2-5
DNA: TGTGCCAGCAGCCCGGGGGGGGGATATGTTGAAGAGACCCAGTACTTC
CDR3: CASSPGGGYVEETQYF

D: -
length: 12
V: TRBV27
size: -
J: TRBJ2-7
DNA: TGTGCCAGCAGTTCTTATTACGGCGAGCAGTACTTC
CDR3: CASSSYYGEQYF

D: TRBD1
length: 14
V: TRBV27
size: -
J: TRBJ1-1
DNA: TGTGCCAGCCGTGCTTCCTACAGGGGCACTGAAGCTTTCTTT
CDR3: CASRASYRGTEAFF

D: -
length: 14
V: TRBV7-2
size: -
J: TRBJ1-4
DNA: TGTGCCAGCAGCTGGGGAGGGTCAAATGAAAAACTGTTTTTT
CDR3: CASSWGGSNEKLFF

D: -
length: 15
V: TRBV19
size: once
J: TRBJ1-6
DNA: TGTGCCAGTAGTATTGGCCGGCCAGGGGATTCACCCCTCCACTTT
CDR3: CASSIGRPGDSPLHF

D: -
length: 13
V: TRBV30
size: -
J: TRBJ2-5
DNA: TGTGCCTGGAGTGTACAGGAGAGAGAGACCCAGTACTTC
CDR3: CAWSVQERETQYF

D: -
length: 14
V: TRBV7-9
size: -
J: TRBJ2-3
DNA: TGTGCCAGCAGCCAAACGGGGAGCGCAGATACGCAGTATTTT
CDR3: CASSQTGSADTQYF

D: TRBD1
length: 13
V: TRBV5-6
size: -
J: TRBJ1-2
DNA: TGTGCCAGCAGCCAGGGGGCGGGTGGTGGCTACACCTTC
CDR3: CASSQGAGGGYTF